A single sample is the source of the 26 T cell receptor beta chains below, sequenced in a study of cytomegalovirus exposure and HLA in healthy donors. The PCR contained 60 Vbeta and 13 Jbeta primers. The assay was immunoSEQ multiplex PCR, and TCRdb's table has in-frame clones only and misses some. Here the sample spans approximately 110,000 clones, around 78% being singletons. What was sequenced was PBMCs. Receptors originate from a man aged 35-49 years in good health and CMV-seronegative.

CDR3 DNA: TGCGCCAGCAGCCAAGAGCGCCCGGGACAGGGTTCTGAGCAGTTCTTC. Translation gives CASSQERPGQGSEQFF. This chain joins TRBV4-3 and TRBJ2-1, with TRBD1 matching over 9 bases. Germline V lookup: CDR1 LGHNA, CDR2 YSLEER. The J segment lost 9 bases and the V segment lost 0 bases, leaving 9 bases of the junction unmatched. The CDR3 runs 16 residues.

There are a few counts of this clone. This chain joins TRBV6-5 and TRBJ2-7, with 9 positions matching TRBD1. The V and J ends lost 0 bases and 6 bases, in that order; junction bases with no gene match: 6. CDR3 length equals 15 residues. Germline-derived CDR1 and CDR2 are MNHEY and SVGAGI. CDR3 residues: CASSYSGQGSLEQYF. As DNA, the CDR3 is TGTGCCAGCAGTTACTCGGGACAGGGCTCCCTCGAGCAGTACTTC.

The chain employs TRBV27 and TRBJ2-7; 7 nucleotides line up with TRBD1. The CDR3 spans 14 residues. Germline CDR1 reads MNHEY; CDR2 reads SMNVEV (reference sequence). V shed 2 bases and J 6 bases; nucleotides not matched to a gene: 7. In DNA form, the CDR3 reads TGTGCCAGCAGTTTAGGGACAGCCCGGCGCGAGCAGTACTTC. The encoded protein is CASSLGTARREQYF.

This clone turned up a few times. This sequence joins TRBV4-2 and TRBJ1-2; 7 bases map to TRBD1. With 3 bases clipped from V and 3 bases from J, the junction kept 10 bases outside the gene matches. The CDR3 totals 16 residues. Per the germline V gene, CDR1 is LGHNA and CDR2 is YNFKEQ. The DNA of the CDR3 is TGTGCCAGCAGCCATCAAGCGGACAGGTCGGACTATGGCTACACCTTC. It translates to CASSHQADRSDYGYTF.

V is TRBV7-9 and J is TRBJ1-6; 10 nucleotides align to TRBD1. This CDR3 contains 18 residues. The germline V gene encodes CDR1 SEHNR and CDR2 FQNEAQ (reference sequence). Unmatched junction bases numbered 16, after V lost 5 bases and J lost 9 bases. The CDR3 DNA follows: TGTGCCAGCAGCCAGGGGTCCCGGGACAGGGGAATTAGTTCACCCCTCCACTTT. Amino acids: CASSQGSRDRGISSPLHF.

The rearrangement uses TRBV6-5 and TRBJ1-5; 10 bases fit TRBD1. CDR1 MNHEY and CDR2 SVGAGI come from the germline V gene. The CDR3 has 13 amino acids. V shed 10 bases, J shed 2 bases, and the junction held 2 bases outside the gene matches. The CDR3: CATGTGGNQPQHF. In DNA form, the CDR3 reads TGTGCCACCGGGACAGGGGGCAATCAGCCCCAGCATTTT.

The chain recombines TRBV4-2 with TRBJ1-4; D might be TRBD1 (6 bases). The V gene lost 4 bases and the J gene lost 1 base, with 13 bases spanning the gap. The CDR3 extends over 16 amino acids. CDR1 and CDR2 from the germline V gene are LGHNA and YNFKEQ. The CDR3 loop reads CASSLSEGVTNEKLFF. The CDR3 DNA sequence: TGTGCCAGCAGCCTTTCCGAGGGGGTAACTAATGAAAAACTGTTTTTT.

CDR3: CSVGQEKNTIYF. The DNA for the CDR3 is TGCAGCGTTGGGCAGGAAAAAAACACCATATATTTT. This sequence joins TRBV29-1 and TRBJ1-3; the D is unclear. Trimming removed 4 bases at V and 6 bases at J, with 10 bases between. Germline assignment: CDR1 SQVTM and CDR2 ANQGSEA. The CDR3 is made up of 12 amino acids.

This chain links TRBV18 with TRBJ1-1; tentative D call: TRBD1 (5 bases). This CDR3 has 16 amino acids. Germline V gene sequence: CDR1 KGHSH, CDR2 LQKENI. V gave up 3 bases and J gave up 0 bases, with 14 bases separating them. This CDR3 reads CASSPLEGAVNTEAFF. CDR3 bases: TGTGCCAGCTCACCGTTAGAAGGGGCCGTGAACACTGAAGCTTTCTTT.

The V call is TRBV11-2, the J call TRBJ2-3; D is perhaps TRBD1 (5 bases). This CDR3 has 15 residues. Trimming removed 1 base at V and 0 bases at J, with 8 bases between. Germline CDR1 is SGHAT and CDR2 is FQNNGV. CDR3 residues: CASSLGTSSTDTQYF. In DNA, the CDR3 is TGTGCCAGCAGCTTAGGGACATCTAGCACAGATACGCAGTATTTT.

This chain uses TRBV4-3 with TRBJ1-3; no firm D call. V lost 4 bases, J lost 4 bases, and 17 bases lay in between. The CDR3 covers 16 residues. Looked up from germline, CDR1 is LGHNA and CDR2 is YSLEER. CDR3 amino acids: CASSRDRVGGGNTIYF. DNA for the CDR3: TGCGCCAGCAGCCGAGACCGGGTCGGAGGAGGAAACACCATATATTTT.

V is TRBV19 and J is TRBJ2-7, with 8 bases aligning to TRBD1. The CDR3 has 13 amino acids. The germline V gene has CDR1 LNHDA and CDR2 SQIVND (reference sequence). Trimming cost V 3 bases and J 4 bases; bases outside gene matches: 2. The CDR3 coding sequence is TGTGCCAGTAGTATTCAGGGGGCATACGAGCAGTACTTC. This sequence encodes CASSIQGAYEQYF.

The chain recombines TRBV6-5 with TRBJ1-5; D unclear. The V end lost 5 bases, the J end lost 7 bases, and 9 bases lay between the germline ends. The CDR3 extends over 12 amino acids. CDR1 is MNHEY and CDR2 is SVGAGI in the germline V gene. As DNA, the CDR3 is TGTGCCAGCAGTAGCCCCAACCAGCCCCAGCATTTT. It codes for CASSSPNQPQHF.

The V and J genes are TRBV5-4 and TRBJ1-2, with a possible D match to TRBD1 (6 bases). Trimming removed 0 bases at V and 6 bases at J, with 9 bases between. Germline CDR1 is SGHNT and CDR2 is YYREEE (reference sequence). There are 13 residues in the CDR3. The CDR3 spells CASSLARGDGYTF. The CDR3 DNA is TGTGCCAGCAGCTTGGCCAGGGGCGATGGCTACACCTTC.

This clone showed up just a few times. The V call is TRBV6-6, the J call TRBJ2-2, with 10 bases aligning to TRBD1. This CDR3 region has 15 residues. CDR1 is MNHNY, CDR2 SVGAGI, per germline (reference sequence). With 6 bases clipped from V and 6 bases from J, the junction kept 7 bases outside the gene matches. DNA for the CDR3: TGTGCCAGCAGCCGGGGGACAGGGGTCCCCGGGGAGCTGTTTTTT. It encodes CASSRGTGVPGELFF.

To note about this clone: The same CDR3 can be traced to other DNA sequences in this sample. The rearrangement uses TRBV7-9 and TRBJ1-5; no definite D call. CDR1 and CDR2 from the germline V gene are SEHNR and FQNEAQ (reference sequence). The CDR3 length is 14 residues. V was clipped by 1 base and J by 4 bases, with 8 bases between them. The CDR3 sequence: CASSLGQTNQPQHF. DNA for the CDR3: TGTGCCAGCAGCTTAGGGCAGACAAATCAGCCCCAGCATTTT.

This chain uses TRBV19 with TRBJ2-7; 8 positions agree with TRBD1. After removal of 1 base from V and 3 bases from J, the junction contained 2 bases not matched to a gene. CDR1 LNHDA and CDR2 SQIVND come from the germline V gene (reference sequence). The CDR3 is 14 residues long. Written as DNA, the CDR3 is TGTGCCAGTAGTATAGGCACAGGGGGCTACGAGCAGTACTTC. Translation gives CASSIGTGGYEQYF.

The CDR3 nucleotides read TGTGCAAGTCGCTTAGCGAACGCAGGGGGAGAGTACTACGAGCAGTACTTC. It is translated as CASRLANAGGEYYEQYF. This chain links TRBV12-2 with TRBJ2-7; the table's D call of TRBD1 was not tested on the DNA. TRBV12-2 is listed as a pseudogene. This CDR3 spans 17 amino acids.

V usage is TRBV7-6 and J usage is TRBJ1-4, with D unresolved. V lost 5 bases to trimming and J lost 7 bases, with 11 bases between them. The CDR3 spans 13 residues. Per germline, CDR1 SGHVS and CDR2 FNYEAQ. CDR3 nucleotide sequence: TGTGCCAGCAGCCGACTGAGGGTTGAAAAACTGTTTTTT. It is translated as CASSRLRVEKLFF.

The CDR3 nucleotides are TGTGCCAGCAGCACCACAGGGTCGTCCGGGGAGCTGTTTTTT. Translated, it gives CASSTTGSSGELFF. V and J are TRBV11-2 and TRBJ2-2, with D perhaps TRBD1 (6 bases). Per the germline V gene, CDR1 is SGHAT and CDR2 is FQNNGV. The CDR3 extends over 14 amino acids. V dropped 5 bases and J dropped 6 bases, with 13 bases sitting between them.

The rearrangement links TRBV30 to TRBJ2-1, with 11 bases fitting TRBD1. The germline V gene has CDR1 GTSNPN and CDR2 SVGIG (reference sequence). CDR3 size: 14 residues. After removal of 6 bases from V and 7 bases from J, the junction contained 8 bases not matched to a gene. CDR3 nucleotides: TGTGCCTGCGCCGGGACAGGGGGTAAAAATGAGCAGTTCTTC. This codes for CACAGTGGKNEQFF.

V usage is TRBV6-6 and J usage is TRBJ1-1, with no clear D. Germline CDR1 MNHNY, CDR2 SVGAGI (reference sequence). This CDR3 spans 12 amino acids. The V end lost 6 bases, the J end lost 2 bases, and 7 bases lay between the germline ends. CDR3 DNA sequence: TGTGCCAGCAGACGAGCTAACACTGAAGCTTTCTTT. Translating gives CASRRANTEAFF.

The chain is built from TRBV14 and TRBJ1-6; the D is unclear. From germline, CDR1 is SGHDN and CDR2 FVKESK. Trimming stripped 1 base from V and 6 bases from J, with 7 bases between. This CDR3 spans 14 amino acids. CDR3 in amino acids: CASSQAVLNSPLHF. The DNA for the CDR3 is TGTGCCAGCAGCCAAGCTGTCCTTAATTCACCCCTCCACTTT.

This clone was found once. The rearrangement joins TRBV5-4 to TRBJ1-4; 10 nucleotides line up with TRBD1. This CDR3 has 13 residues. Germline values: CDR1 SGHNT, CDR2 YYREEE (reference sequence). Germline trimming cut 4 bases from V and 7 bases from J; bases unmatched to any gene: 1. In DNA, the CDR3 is TGTGCCAGCAGCGGGGACAGGGGTGAAAAACTGTTTTTT. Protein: CASSGDRGEKLFF.

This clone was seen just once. CDR3 protein: CASSENRGRITEAFF. The CDR3 DNA is TGTGCCAGCAGCGAGAACAGGGGGCGCATCACTGAAGCTTTCTTT. The J gene is TRBJ1-1, the V gene TRBV13; 9 nucleotides align to TRBD1. J gave up 4 bases and V 5 bases, and 8 bases lay outside the gene matches. Germline assignment: CDR1 PRHDT and CDR2 FYEKMQ (reference sequence). The CDR3 contains 15 residues.

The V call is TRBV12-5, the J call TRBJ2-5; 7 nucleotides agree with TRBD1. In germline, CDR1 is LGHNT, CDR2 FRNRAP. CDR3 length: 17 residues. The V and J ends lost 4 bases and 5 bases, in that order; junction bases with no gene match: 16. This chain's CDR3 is CASGSSNTGEVRETQYF. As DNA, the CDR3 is TGTGCTAGTGGTTCCTCTAACACAGGGGAAGTCCGGGAGACCCAGTACTTC. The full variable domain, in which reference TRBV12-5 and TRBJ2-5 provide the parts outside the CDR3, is DARVTQTPRHKVTEMGQEVTMRCQPILGHNTVFWYRQTMMQGLELLAYFRNRAPLDDSGMPKDRFSAEMPDATLATLKIQPSEPRDSAVYFCASGSSNTGEVRETQYFGPGTRLLVL.